The next 6 T cell receptor beta chains were all read from a single sample in a study of T-cell reconstitution after alpha-beta-depleted transplantation in children (dated by TCRdb to about 2016). No antigen has been identified for these receptors. The treatment or condition label for this specimen denotes: allogeneic hematopoietic cell transplantation with graft depleted of TCRalphabeta T cells and CD19 B cells. The method was PCR. Sequencing was performed on an Illumina HiSeq 2500. TCR libraries were prepared with molecular barcoding, using unique molecular identifiers to normalize TCRbeta repertoire quantification. TCRdb reworked the public reads: Q25 trimming with fastp, MiXCR clone assembly, productive beta chains retained. Each CDR3 protein gets just one entry, which takes the most common genes and DNA from the rows behind it. The sample includes hundreds of thousands of distinct CDR3 sequences, with over 7.5% observed a single time. The ten largest clones represent about 9.3% of the sample.

On the study overall, not on this receptor specifically: Hyperexpanded clone frequencies declined over subsequent months; after one year, T-cell counts and TCRbeta diversity were mostly attributed to newly produced T cells.

Here the sequenced sample was peripheral blood, taken 360 days after TCRalphabeta/CD19-depleted stem cell transplant. The source is a female patient aged 2-10 years who had a stem cell transplant for Fanconi anemia, so the T cells may come from the graft donor.

This rearrangement joins TRBV28 to TRBJ2-7, with 7 bases lining up with TRBD1. CDR3 length: 15 amino acids. J gave up 1 base and V 4 bases, and 7 bases lay outside the gene matches. From germline, CDR1 is MDHEN and CDR2 SYDVKM. The CDR3 protein is CASSYGQAPSYEQYF. The CDR3 DNA is TGTGCCAGCAGTTATGGACAGGCGCCATCCTACGAGCAGTACTTC.

At least ten counts were recorded for this clonotype. The chain joins TRBV5-6 to TRBJ2-1; no definite D call. The germline V and J ends were trimmed by 4 bases and 3 bases, with 11 bases remaining between them. This CDR3 contains 14 residues. Germline assignment: CDR1 SGHDT and CDR2 YYEEEE. CDR3 sequence: CASSPQQSYNEQFF. Written as DNA, the CDR3 is TGTGCCAGCAGCCCTCAACAGAGCTACAATGAGCAGTTCTTC.

This clonotype was recorded at least ten times. V and J are TRBV29-1 and TRBJ2-3; D is perhaps TRBD2 (5 bases). The CDR3 is 14 residues long. The germline CDR1 and CDR2 sequences are SQVTM and ANQGSEA. V was cut by 7 bases and J by 2 bases, with 16 bases left in between. CDR3 nucleotides: TGCAGCGCCCCCCCCGGGGAACTCACAGATACGCAGTATTTT. Translating it yields CSAPPGELTDTQYF.

This clonotype was counted at least ten times. CDR3 bases: TGTGCCAGCAGCCCTATAGGTGGTCGGACTGAAGCTTTCTTT. Translation: CASSPIGGRTEAFF. This chain uses TRBV7-9 with TRBJ1-1, with no clear D. Trimming shortened V by 5 bases and J by 5 bases, and 15 bases separated the two germline ends. The V gene's germline CDR1 is SEHNR and CDR2 FQNEAQ (reference sequence). CDR3 length: 14 residues.

J is TRBJ2-4 and V is TRBV5-1, with a tentative D call TRBD1 (5 bases). CDR1 is SGHRS and CDR2 is YFSETQ in the germline V gene. V lost 0 bases, J lost 7 bases, and 8 bases lay in between. The CDR3 extends over 13 amino acids. The CDR3 bases are TGCGCCAGCAGCTTGGAGACAGTTAACATTCAGTACTTC. Its translation: CASSLETVNIQYF.

This clonotype was counted at least ten times. The chain carries TRBV29-1 and TRBJ2-5, with TRBD1 as a possible D gene (6 bases). Germline V gene data show CDR1 as SQVTM and CDR2 as ANQGSEA. Trimming left V 6 bases short and J 3 bases short, with 14 bases between. This CDR3 is 13 amino acids long. The CDR3 nucleotides read TGCAGCGTCATGGCCAGGGGCGAAGAGACCCAGTACTTC. It translates to CSVMARGEETQYF. Supplemented by reference TRBV29-1 and TRBJ2-5, the full variable domain reads SAVISQKPSRDICQRGTSLTIQCQVDSQVTMMFWYRQQPGQSLTLIATANQGSEATYESGFVIDKFPISRPNLTFSTLTVSNMSPEDSSIYLCSVMARGEETQYFGPGTRLLVL.